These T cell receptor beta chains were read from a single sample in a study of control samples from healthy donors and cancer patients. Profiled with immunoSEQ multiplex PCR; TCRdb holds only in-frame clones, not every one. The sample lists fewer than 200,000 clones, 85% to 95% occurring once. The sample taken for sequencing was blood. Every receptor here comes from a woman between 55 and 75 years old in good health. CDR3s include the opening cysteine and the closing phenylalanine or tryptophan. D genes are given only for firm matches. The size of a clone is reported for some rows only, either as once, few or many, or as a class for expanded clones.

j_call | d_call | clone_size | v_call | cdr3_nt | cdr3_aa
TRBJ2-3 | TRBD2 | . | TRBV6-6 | TGTGCCAGCAGTTTTAGCGGGGCGGGGACAGATACGCAGTATTTT | CASSFSGAGTDTQYF
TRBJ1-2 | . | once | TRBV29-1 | TGCAGCGTTGAACCGGCATATGGCTACACCTTC | CSVEPAYGYTF
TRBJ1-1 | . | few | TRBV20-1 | TGCAGTTTGAAGGGGCCCCAAGAAGCTTTCTTT | CSLKGPQEAFF
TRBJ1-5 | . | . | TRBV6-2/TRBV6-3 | TGTGCCAGCAGTCACGGAGGGGGTGGGCAGCCCCAGCATTTT | CASSHGGGGQPQHF
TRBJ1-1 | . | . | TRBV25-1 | TGTGCCAGCAGTGAGGTCAGACAAGTGAACACTGAAGCTTTCTTT | CASSEVRQVNTEAFF
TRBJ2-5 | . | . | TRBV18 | TGTGCCAGCTCACGTGGGGCCCAAGAGACCCAGTACTTC | CASSRGAQETQYF
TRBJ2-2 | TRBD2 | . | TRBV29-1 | TGCAGCGTTGAGGCGGGGAGGGAAGGATATTCAACCGGGGAGCTGTTTTTT | CSVEAGREGYSTGELFF
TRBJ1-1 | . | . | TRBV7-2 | TGTGCCAGCAGCCCCTCGAGGACGGGGGCGACTGAAGCTTTCTTT | CASSPSRTGATEAFF
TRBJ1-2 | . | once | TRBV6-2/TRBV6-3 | TGTGCCAGCAGTCGACCCGGACAGTCTGGCGGCTACACCTTC | CASSRPGQSGGYTF
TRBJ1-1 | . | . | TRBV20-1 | TGCAGTGCGGAGCGGAACACTGAAGCTTTCTTT | CSAERNTEAFF
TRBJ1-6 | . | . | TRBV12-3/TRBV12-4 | TGTGCCAGCAGTTTGTTGAGTTATTCACCCCTCCACTTT | CASSLLSYSPLHF
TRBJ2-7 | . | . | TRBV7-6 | TGTGCCAGCAGCTTGCCTGCCGGGACAACCGACGAGCAGTACTTC | CASSLPAGTTDEQYF
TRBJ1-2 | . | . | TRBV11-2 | TGTGCCAGCCGACCCGGTCCCAGGGGACGGTATGGCTACACCTTC | CASRPGPRGRYGYTF
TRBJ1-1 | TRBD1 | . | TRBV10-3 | TGTGCCATCAAGCGGGACAGCGATGTTGAAGCTTTCTTT | CAIKRDSDVEAFF
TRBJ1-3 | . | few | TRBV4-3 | TGCGCCAGCAGCTCAAGAGGGGGTGGCTCTGGAAACACCATATATTTT | CASSSRGGGSGNTIYF
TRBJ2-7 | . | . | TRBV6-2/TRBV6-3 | TGTGCCAGCAGTTTCGGGCGGACAGCGCTGAATGAGCAGTACTTC | CASSFGRTALNEQYF
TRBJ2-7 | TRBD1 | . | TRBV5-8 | TGTGCCAGCCGGCAGGGGGCAAGGGACGAGCAGTACTTC | CASRQGARDEQYF